These T cell receptor beta chains were read from a single sample in a study of blood T cell repertoires in COVID-19. TCRdb keeps only in-frame clones here, not all; method: immunoSEQ multiplex PCR. The sample has a few hundred thousand clones, 80% to 90% seen once. The specimen sequenced was PBMCs or T cells enriched from blood (not recorded which). The receptors come from a man younger than 35 who had recovered from COVID-19. CDR3s include the opening cysteine and the closing phenylalanine or tryptophan.

V gene: TRBV3-1/TRBV3-2; CDR3 protein: CASSQGMSGGGHF
V gene: TRBV27; CDR3 protein: CASSSLGRAYEQYF
V gene: TRBV9; CDR3 protein: CASSVRGTSDTEAFF
V gene: TRBV7-3; CDR3 protein: CASSLTPGGNYEQYF
V gene: TRBV6-1; CDR3 protein: CASSEAGDVKGYTF
V gene: TRBV12-3/TRBV12-4; CDR3 protein: CASSSETRGYTF
V gene: TRBV21-1; CDR3 protein: CASSKNDVQGTGDSPLHF
V gene: TRBV5-1; CDR3 protein: CASSLAGTGVTDTQYF
V gene: TRBV11-3; CDR3 protein: CASSLGRDSTLQETQYF
V gene: TRBV6-2/TRBV6-3; CDR3 protein: CASSYFVGLPEETQYF
V gene: TRBV2; CDR3 protein: CASRLIEYEQYF
V gene: TRBV12-3/TRBV12-4; CDR3 protein: CASSLRDRGFF
V gene: TRBV2; CDR3 protein: CASIQGDSYEQYF
V gene: TRBV7-2; CDR3 protein: CASSFQGWGQYEQYF
V gene: TRBV4-1; CDR3 protein: CASSQDPRLAGGASSYNEQFF
V gene: TRBV18; CDR3 protein: CASSPTRDFQETQYF
V gene: TRBV7-9; CDR3 protein: CASSLVVLAGGLLNEQFF
V gene: TRBV5-4; CDR3 protein: CASSFSGLERYNEQFF
V gene: TRBV6-5; CDR3 protein: CASSITWNQPQHF
V gene: TRBV3-1/TRBV3-2; CDR3 protein: CASSYRGRDQPQHF
V gene: TRBV18; CDR3 protein: CASSPSTGVGNTIYF
V gene: TRBV6-5; CDR3 protein: CASSYSLRSTEAFF
V gene: TRBV5-1; CDR3 protein: CASSPVPGQGWGNQPQHF
V gene: TRBV4-2; CDR3 protein: CASSQEGGSYNEQFF
V gene: TRBV7-3; CDR3 protein: CASSPSGTSGGYSNEQFF
V gene: TRBV6-5; CDR3 protein: CATQDTNTEAFF
V gene: TRBV7-9; CDR3 protein: CASSSAAGGAGNTIYF
V gene: TRBV27; CDR3 protein: CASSLSRDEQFF
V gene: TRBV4-1; CDR3 protein: CASSQGTGYPGELFF
V gene: TRBV29-1; CDR3 protein: CSGEGQGIEAFF
V gene: TRBV13; CDR3 protein: CASSPAGGLSYEQYF
V gene: TRBV2; CDR3 protein: CATQEAYGYTF
V gene: TRBV11-3; CDR3 protein: CASSLQGGETQYF
V gene: TRBV11-2; CDR3 protein: CASSLGADIYEQYF
V gene: TRBV11-2; CDR3 protein: CASSLVGTSGGEQYF